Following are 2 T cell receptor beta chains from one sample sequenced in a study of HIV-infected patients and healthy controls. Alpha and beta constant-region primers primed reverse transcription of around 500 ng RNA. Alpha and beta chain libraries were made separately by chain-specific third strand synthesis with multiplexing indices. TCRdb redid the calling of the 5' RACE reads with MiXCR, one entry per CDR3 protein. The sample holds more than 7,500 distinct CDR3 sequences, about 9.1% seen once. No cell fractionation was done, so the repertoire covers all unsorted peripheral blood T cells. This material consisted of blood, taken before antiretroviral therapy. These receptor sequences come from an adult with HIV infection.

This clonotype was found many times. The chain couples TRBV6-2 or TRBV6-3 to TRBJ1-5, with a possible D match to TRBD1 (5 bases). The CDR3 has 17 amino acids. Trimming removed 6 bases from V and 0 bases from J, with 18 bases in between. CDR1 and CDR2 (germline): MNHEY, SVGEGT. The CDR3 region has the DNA TGTGCCAGCAGCTCCTTCCGACAGAAATATAGCAATCAGCCCCAGCATTTT. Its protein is CASSSFRQKYSNQPQHF.

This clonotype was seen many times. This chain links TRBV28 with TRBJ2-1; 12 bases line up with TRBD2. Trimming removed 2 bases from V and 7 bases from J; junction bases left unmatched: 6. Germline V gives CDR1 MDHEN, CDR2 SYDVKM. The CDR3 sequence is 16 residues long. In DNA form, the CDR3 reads TGTGCCAGCAGTTTAACCCTAGCGGGAGGGCCGAATGAGCAGTTCTTC. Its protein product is CASSLTLAGGPNEQFF.